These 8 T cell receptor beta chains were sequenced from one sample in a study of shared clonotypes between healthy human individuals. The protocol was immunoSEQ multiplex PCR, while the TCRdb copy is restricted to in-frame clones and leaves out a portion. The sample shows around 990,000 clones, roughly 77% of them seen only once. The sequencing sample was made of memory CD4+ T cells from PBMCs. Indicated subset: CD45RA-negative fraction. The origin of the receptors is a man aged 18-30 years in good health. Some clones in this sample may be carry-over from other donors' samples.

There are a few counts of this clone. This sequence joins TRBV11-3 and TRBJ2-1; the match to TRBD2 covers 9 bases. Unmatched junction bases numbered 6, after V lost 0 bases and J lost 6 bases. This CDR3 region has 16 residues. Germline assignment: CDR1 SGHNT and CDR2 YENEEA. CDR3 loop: CASSLDPASGINEQFF. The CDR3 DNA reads TGTGCCAGCAGCTTAGATCCGGCTAGCGGGATCAATGAGCAGTTCTTC.

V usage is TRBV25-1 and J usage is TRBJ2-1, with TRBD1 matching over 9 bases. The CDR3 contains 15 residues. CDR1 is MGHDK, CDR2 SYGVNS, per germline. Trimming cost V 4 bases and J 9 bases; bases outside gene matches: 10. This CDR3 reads CASSVPGTGNGEQFF. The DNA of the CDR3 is TGTGCCAGCAGTGTCCCCGGGACAGGGAATGGTGAGCAGTTCTTC.

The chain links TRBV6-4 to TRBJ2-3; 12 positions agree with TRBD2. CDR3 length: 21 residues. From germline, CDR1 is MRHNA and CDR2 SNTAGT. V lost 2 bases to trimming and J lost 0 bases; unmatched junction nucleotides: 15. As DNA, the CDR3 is TGTGCCAGCAGTGACATAGTCGGACTAGCGGGAACCCAGAAGAGCACAGATACGCAGTATTTT. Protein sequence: CASSDIVGLAGTQKSTDTQYF.

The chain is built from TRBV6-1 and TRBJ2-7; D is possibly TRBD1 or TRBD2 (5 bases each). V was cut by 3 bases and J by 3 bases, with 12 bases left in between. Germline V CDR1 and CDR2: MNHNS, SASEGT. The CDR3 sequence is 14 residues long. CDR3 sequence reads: CASSERGTDYEQYF. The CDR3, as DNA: TGTGCCAGCAGTGAGCGAGGGACCGACTACGAGCAGTACTTC.

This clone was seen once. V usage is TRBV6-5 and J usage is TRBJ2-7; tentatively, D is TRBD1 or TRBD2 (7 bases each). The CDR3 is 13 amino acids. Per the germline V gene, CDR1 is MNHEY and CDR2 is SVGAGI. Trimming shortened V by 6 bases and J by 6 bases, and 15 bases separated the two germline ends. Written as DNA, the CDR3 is TGTGCCAGCAGACAGACAGGGAGGGGCGAGCAGTACTTC. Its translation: CASRQTGRGEQYF.

The CDR3 loop reads CASSASTGRAYNEQFF. Written as DNA, the CDR3 is TGCGCCAGCAGCGCCTCGACAGGGCGGGCCTACAATGAGCAGTTCTTC. The gene calls are TRBV5-1 and TRBJ2-1, with 7 positions matching TRBD1. This CDR3 has 16 amino acids. The junction had 9 bases not matched to a gene; V was cut back by 4 bases and J by 2 bases. In germline, CDR1 is SGHRS, CDR2 YFSETQ.

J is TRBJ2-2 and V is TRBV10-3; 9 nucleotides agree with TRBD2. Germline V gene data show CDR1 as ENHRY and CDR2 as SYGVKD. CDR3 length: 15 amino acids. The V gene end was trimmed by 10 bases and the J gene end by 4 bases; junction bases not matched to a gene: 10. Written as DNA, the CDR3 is TGTGCCACCCGGGGTAGCGGGAGTCCCACCGGGGAGCTGTTTTTT. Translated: CATRGSGSPTGELFF.

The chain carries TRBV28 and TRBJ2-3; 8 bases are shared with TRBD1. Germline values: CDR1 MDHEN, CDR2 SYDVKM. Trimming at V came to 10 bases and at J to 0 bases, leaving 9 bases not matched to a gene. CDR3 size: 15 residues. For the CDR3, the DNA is TGTGCCACCTCACCCACAGGGGGTAGCACAGATACGCAGTATTTT. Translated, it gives CATSPTGGSTDTQYF.